These 32 T cell receptor beta chains share one sample of origin, sequenced in a study of CD8 T cells in Susac syndrome. After extraction with the RNeasy kit, 0.5 to 1 ug of the RNA was reverse transcribed using random hexamers. MiXCR, run by TCRdb on the immunoSEQ multiplex PCR reads, gives a single entry per CDR3 protein. The table has 400,000 or so distinct CDR3 sequences, more than 70% seen once. The specimen sequenced was CD8+ T cells from PBMCs. The receptor source for this set is a human donor with multiple sclerosis.

The chain carries TRBV4-1 and TRBJ1-4; a possible D gene is TRBD1 (6 bases). CDR3 length: 14 residues. The V gene's germline CDR1 is MGHRA and CDR2 YSYEKL. V lost 1 base and J lost 11, with 14 bases in between. The CDR3 here is CASSQGEKGVKLFF. The CDR3 region has the DNA TGCGCCAGCAGCCAAGGGGAAAAGGGGGTTAAACTGTTTTTT.

The rearrangement joins TRBV6-1 to TRBJ1-1, with D perhaps matching TRBD1 (6 bases). The CDR3 spans 17 residues. The V and J ends lost 0 bases and 0 bases respectively, with 14 bases between them. Germline CDR1 MNHNS, CDR2 SASEGT. The CDR3 DNA is TGTGCCAGCAGTGAAGCAAGTCGACAGGAGGTGAACACTGAAGCTTTCTTT. Residues: CASSEASRQEVNTEAFF.

This chain uses TRBV6-1 with TRBJ2-7; 8 bases agree with TRBD1. Trimming cost V 4 bases and J 2 bases; bases outside gene matches: 4. From germline, CDR1 is MNHNS and CDR2 SASEGT. The CDR3 is 14 amino acids. The CDR3 sequence: CASSGQGNTYEQYF. The DNA of the CDR3 is TGTGCCAGCAGTGGACAGGGGAACACCTACGAGCAGTACTTC.

The chain is built from TRBV6-5 and TRBJ1-1; no clear D. The CDR3 is 13 residues long. V was shortened by 7 bases and J by 0 bases, with 9 bases between the two germline ends. The germline gives CDR1 MNHEY, CDR2 SVGAGI. The CDR3 protein is CASTYTMNTEAFF. In DNA, the CDR3 is TGTGCCAGCACCTACACCATGAACACTGAAGCTTTCTTT.

This chain links TRBV12-3 or TRBV12-4 with TRBJ2-1; no clear D gene. V lost 7 bases and J 10 bases, leaving 17 bases between the germline ends. The CDR3 has 13 amino acids. CDR3 nucleotide sequence: TGTGCCAGCACCCCCTCAATCCTAGGGGAGCAGTTCTTC. Residues: CASTPSILGEQFF.

The V and J genes are TRBV10-3 and TRBJ2-7, with D perhaps TRBD1 or TRBD2 (5 bases each). Germline-derived CDR1 and CDR2 are ENHRY and SYGVKD. The ends were cut back, 0 bases at V and 6 bases at J, with 15 bases in the middle. This CDR3 is 15 amino acids long. The CDR3 sequence: CAISESPGRGAEQYF. The CDR3 DNA sequence: TGTGCCATCAGTGAGTCGCCGGGACGAGGGGCCGAGCAGTACTTC.

This clonotype was found a few times. The chain couples TRBV5-1 to TRBJ2-7; TRBD2 agrees at 8 bases. The CDR3 loop spans 15 amino acids. Per germline, CDR1 SGHRS and CDR2 YFSETQ. With V trimmed by 5 bases and J by 2 bases, 9 bases remained unmatched. The CDR3 DNA follows: TGCGCCAGCAGGATGGCGGGAGGTGTTGCCTACGAGCAGTACTTC. Its translation: CASRMAGGVAYEQYF.

V gene TRBV6-5 combines with J gene TRBJ2-1; D may be TRBD1 (5 bases). Germline lookup yields CDR1 MNHEY and CDR2 SVGAGI. The CDR3 sequence is 17 residues long. The V gene lost 2 bases and the J gene lost 1 base, with 15 bases spanning the gap. CDR3 bases: TGTGCCAGCAGTTACAGGGGCCCGGGTGTTTCCTACAATGAGCAGTTCTTC. Its translation is CASSYRGPGVSYNEQFF.

CDR3 nucleotide sequence: TGTGCCAGCAGTAGCCCCGGGACAAGCTCCTACGAGCAGTACTTC. As protein: CASSSPGTSSYEQYF. The rearrangement uses TRBV3-1 and TRBJ2-7, with a tentative D call TRBD1 (6 bases). Between the trimmed V and J ends, which lost 6 bases and 0 bases, there was a span of 15 bases. The CDR3 covers 15 residues. The germline CDR1 and CDR2 sequences are LGHDT and YNNKEL (reference sequence).

This chain links TRBV4-1 with TRBJ2-1; D might be TRBD1 or TRBD2, each matching 5 bases. This CDR3 region has 14 residues. Germline V CDR1 and CDR2: MGHRA, YSYEKL. V shed 0 bases and J shed 6 bases, with 9 bases lying between them. The CDR3, as DNA: TGCGCCAGCAGCCAAGAATGGGGACCCAATGAGCAGTTCTTC. It is translated as CASSQEWGPNEQFF.

The rearrangement uses TRBV20-1 and TRBJ2-1, with 8 bases that match TRBD2. With V trimmed by 0 bases and J by 4 bases, 14 bases remained unmatched. Germline assignment: CDR1 DFQATT and CDR2 SNEGSKA (reference sequence). The CDR3 spans 18 residues. The CDR3 region has the DNA TGCAGTGCTAGAGATCCGATCCTTAGCGGGGCGGCATACAATGAGCAGTTCTTC. It specifies CSARDPILSGAAYNEQFF.

The chain uses TRBV29-1 and TRBJ1-2; possibly TRBD1 for D (6 bases). The ends were cut back, 1 base at V and 7 bases at J, with 13 bases in the middle. CDR3 length equals 13 residues. Germline lookup yields CDR1 SQVTM and CDR2 ANQGSEA. The CDR3 protein is CSVEARGFGGYTF. The CDR3, as DNA: TGCAGCGTTGAAGCCAGGGGATTTGGTGGCTACACCTTC.

The rearrangement uses TRBV27 and TRBJ2-1; D is perhaps TRBD1 (6 bases). Trimming took 5 bases from V and 0 from J, leaving 17 bases between them. The CDR3 is made up of 17 amino acids. Germline V gives CDR1 MNHEY, CDR2 SMNVEV (reference sequence). Written as DNA, the CDR3 is TGTGCCAGCAGTGCCACCCAAGCAGGGGACTCCTACAATGAGCAGTTCTTC. Its translation is CASSATQAGDSYNEQFF.

V and J are TRBV5-4 and TRBJ2-5, with TRBD2 identical over 9 bases. The germline gives CDR1 SGHNT, CDR2 YYREEE (reference sequence). Trimming cost V 0 bases and J 4 bases; bases outside gene matches: 13. This CDR3 has 18 amino acids. The CDR3 sequence is CASSLDVSGSHPGETQYF. The CDR3 DNA sequence: TGTGCCAGCAGCTTGGATGTTAGCGGGAGTCATCCGGGAGAGACCCAGTACTTC. Filled out from reference TRBV5-4 and TRBJ2-5, the complete variable domain reads ETGVTQSPTHLIKTRGQQVTLRCSSQSGHNTVSWYQQALGQGPQFIFQYYREEENGRGNFPPRFSGLQFPNYSSELNVNALELDDSALYLCASSLDVSGSHPGETQYFGPGTRLLVL.

CDR3 bases: TGTGCCTGGAGTGGGGGGGCATACTCCTACGAGCAGTACTTC. This sequence encodes CAWSGGAYSYEQYF. The genes are TRBV30 and TRBJ2-7; tentatively, D is TRBD1 or TRBD2 (6 bases each). Germline CDR1 GTSNPN, CDR2 SVGIG (reference sequence). The CDR3 runs to 14 residues. Trimming stripped 1 base from V and 0 bases from J, with 10 bases between. Filled out from reference TRBV30 and TRBJ2-7, the complete variable domain reads SQTIHQWPATLVQPVGSPLSLECTVEGTSNPNLYWYRQAAGRGLQLLFYSVGIGQISSEVPQNLSASRPQDRQFILSSKKLLLSDSGFYLCAWSGGAYSYEQYFGPGTRLTVT.

The gene calls are TRBV27 and TRBJ1-1; D perhaps matches TRBD1 (5 bases). This CDR3 comprises 14 residues. Trimming shortened V by 2 bases and J by 1 base, and 8 bases separated the two germline ends. Germline CDR1 reads MNHEY; CDR2 reads SMNVEV (reference sequence). The CDR3 nucleotides read TGTGCCAGCAGTTTAGGCAGGGAGAACACTGAAGCTTTCTTT. Translating it yields CASSLGRENTEAFF.

This clonotype was observed a single time. The V call is TRBV4-1, the J call TRBJ2-3; 12 bases line up with TRBD2. Germline CDR1 is MGHRA and CDR2 is YSYEKL. The CDR3 loop spans 15 amino acids. The trim removed 5 bases at V and 4 bases at J, leaving 4 bases unmatched. The CDR3 protein is CASSTRLAGADTQYF. Written as DNA, the CDR3 is TGCGCCAGCAGCACCCGACTAGCGGGGGCAGATACGCAGTATTTT.

The chain carries TRBV6-1 and TRBJ2-1; 9 bases fit TRBD2. CDR1 is MNHNS and CDR2 is SASEGT in the germline V gene. J was trimmed by 0 bases and V by 4 bases; bases with no gene match: 4. The CDR3 contains 16 residues. This chain's CDR3 is CASSALLAGSYNEQFF. The CDR3 DNA follows: TGTGCCAGCAGTGCACTACTAGCGGGCTCCTACAATGAGCAGTTCTTC.

Only a few counts were recorded for this clonotype. The V gene is TRBV5-5, the J gene TRBJ2-7, with unresolved D. In germline, CDR1 is SGHKS, CDR2 YYEKEE (reference sequence). The CDR3 has 13 residues. V lost 0 bases to trimming and J lost 5 bases, with 9 bases between them. Here the CDR3 reads CASSLVQVDEQYF. The CDR3 DNA sequence: TGTGCCAGCAGCTTGGTTCAGGTAGACGAGCAGTACTTC.

The chain links TRBV19 to TRBJ2-3; D not resolved. Germline V gene data show CDR1 as LNHDA and CDR2 as SQIVND (reference sequence). This CDR3 spans 13 amino acids. V was clipped by 2 bases and J by 3 bases, with 6 bases between them. Here the CDR3 reads CASSIQPTDTQYF. In DNA form, the CDR3 reads TGTGCCAGTAGTATACAGCCTACAGATACGCAGTATTTT.

The CDR3 sequence is CASSDPTAGANVLTF. The CDR3 region has the DNA TGTGCCAGCAGTGACCCCACCGCTGGGGCCAACGTCCTGACTTTC. The V and J genes are TRBV2 and TRBJ2-6; D is ambiguous. Germline CDR1 and CDR2: SNHLY and FYNNEI. V was pared by 3 bases and J by 2 bases, with 8 bases between. CDR3 size: 15 residues.

The chain employs TRBV27 and TRBJ2-1, with 15 bases aligning to TRBD2. After removal of 8 bases from V and 3 bases from J, the junction contained 11 bases not matched to a gene. Germline lookup yields CDR1 MNHEY and CDR2 SMNVEV (reference sequence). This CDR3 region has 18 residues. This CDR3 is CASGPGLAGGAVYNEQFF. In nucleotides, the CDR3 is TGTGCCAGCGGTCCGGGACTAGCGGGGGGCGCCGTCTACAATGAGCAGTTCTTC.

The V and J genes are TRBV7-9 and TRBJ2-7; D is perhaps TRBD1 (5 bases). Trimming pared 5 bases from V and 2 bases from J, leaving 10 bases between. The CDR3 runs 13 residues. Germline assignment: CDR1 SEHNR and CDR2 FQNEAQ (reference sequence). The CDR3 reads CASSTTETYEQYF. CDR3 coding DNA: TGTGCCAGCAGCACGACAGAAACCTACGAGCAGTACTTC.

The V call is TRBV6-1, the J call TRBJ1-1, with D unresolved. The CDR3 length is 12 residues. V gave up 8 bases and J gave up 4 bases, with 11 bases separating them. CDR1 is MNHNS and CDR2 is SASEGT in the germline V gene. Here the CDR3 DNA reads TGTGCCAGCGCGAGGGATGTCACTGAAGCTTTCTTT. It specifies CASARDVTEAFF.

This clonotype was seen repeatedly, ten times or more. An end of the junction does not agree with germline; a read error may underlie this. The chain employs TRBV5-1 and TRBJ2-7; TRBD1 matches at 10 bases. The germline V gene encodes CDR1 SGHRS and CDR2 YFSETQ. This CDR3 has 14 amino acids. Here the CDR3 DNA reads TGTGCCAGTAGTCCGGGACAGGGGCCCTACGAGCAGTACTTC. This sequence encodes CASSPGQGPYEQYF.

V gene TRBV6-1 combines with J gene TRBJ1-5; D gene ambiguous. CDR3 length: 15 amino acids. Germline lookup yields CDR1 MNHNS and CDR2 SASEGT. The germline V and J ends were trimmed by 1 base and 5 bases, with 12 bases remaining between them. The DNA of the CDR3 is TGTGCCAGCAGTGAAGGCGAGGGCAGCCATCAGCCCCAGCATTTT. As protein: CASSEGEGSHQPQHF.

The gene calls are TRBV5-1 and TRBJ2-7; TRBD1 aligns across 9 bases. Trimming cost V 0 bases and J 5 bases; bases outside gene matches: 9. Germline assignment: CDR1 SGHRS and CDR2 YFSETQ. The CDR3 is 16 residues long. This CDR3 reads CASSLVAFDRGNEQYF. CDR3 nucleotides: TGCGCCAGCAGCTTGGTGGCTTTCGACAGGGGGAACGAGCAGTACTTC.

J is TRBJ2-1 and V is TRBV3-1; D remains unclear. V lost 0 bases to trimming and J lost 5 bases, with 8 bases between them. CDR3 length: 14 amino acids. CDR1 is LGHDT and CDR2 is YNNKEL in the germline V gene (reference sequence). The CDR3 loop is CASSQEFQDNEQFF. DNA for the CDR3: TGTGCCAGCAGCCAAGAGTTTCAGGACAATGAGCAGTTCTTC.

This sequence joins TRBV6-5 and TRBJ2-2, with 10 bases aligning to TRBD2. With 0 bases clipped from V and 1 base from J, the junction kept 11 bases outside the gene matches. This CDR3 contains 20 residues. Looked up from germline, CDR1 is MNHEY and CDR2 is SVGAGI. In DNA form, the CDR3 reads TGTGCCAGCAGTTACTCGAGATGGGTGGCTAGCGGGGGGAACACCGGGGAGCTGTTTTTT. Encoded protein: CASSYSRWVASGGNTGELFF.

The J gene is TRBJ2-1, the V gene TRBV19, with TRBD2 identical over 11 bases. The CDR3 covers 18 residues. Trimming removed 4 bases from V and 4 bases from J; junction bases left unmatched: 12. Per germline, CDR1 LNHDA and CDR2 SQIVND (reference sequence). The CDR3 DNA follows: TGTGCCAGTAGTAGGAGTAGCGGGAGGGCCGGGGTTTACAATGAGCAGTTCTTC. It encodes CASSRSSGRAGVYNEQFF.

This clonotype was found once. The chain recombines TRBV18 with TRBJ1-1; D unresolved. V lost 3 bases, J lost 2 bases, and 10 bases lay in between. The CDR3 contains 14 residues. Germline values: CDR1 KGHSH, CDR2 LQKENI. The CDR3 coding sequence is TGTGCCAGCTCACCCCTGGCAGGTAACACTGAAGCTTTCTTT. Its translation is CASSPLAGNTEAFF.

The V and J genes are TRBV4-1 and TRBJ2-3; TRBD2 aligns across 8 bases. With 6 bases clipped from V and 4 bases from J, the junction kept 3 bases outside the gene matches. The CDR3 loop spans 13 amino acids. Germline lookup yields CDR1 MGHRA and CDR2 YSYEKL. This CDR3 is CASRLAGSDTQYF. The CDR3 DNA reads as TGCGCCAGCAGATTAGCGGGATCAGATACGCAGTATTTT.